Reported below is one TCR beta chain. Its recognized antigen is unknown. Nothing much larger sits one base from this clone, and base qualities are not available. The library was made by the immunoSEQ multiplex PCR assay. For the multiplex PCR, a mixture combining 60 forward primers for TCR Vbeta segments and 13 reverse primers for TCR Jbeta segments was used. A multiplex PCR assay on genomic DNA amplified the CDR3 region of rearranged TCR beta genes. Amplified TCR beta libraries were sequenced as 87-base-pair reads on the Illumina HiSeq System. The paper's processing steps were these. A later analysis tallied about 77 million unique TCR beta chains across the 666 repertoires, and about 12 million of those chains were shared by two or more donors. To remove PCR and sequencing errors, raw reads were error-corrected and collapsed into unique sequences using a nearest-neighbor algorithm that merged closely related sequences. To assign V, D and J gene segments, CDR3 sequences were aligned to IMGT reference sequences. For a sequence to be retained, a match of at least six nucleotides to both a V gene segment and a J gene segment was required. A rearrangement was called productive if the CDR3 had no stop codons and remained in frame with V and J, and every other rearrangement was called non-productive. CDR3 was defined by IMGT convention, running from the second conserved V-encoded cysteine to the conserved J-encoded phenylalanine. The earlier analysis of about 610 of the donors excluded sequences that lacked an unambiguous match to a single V gene segment. An earlier analysis of about 600 of the donors called V segments functional above 56.7% productive rearrangements and segregating when the between-donor standard deviation exceeded 5%. A statistical classification framework was built for diagnosing cytomegalovirus status from the catalog of TCR beta chain sequences. In a later analysis, TCR nucleotide sequences were compared against IMGT/GENE-DB human TR gene sequences so that V and J genes could be assigned. Using the TCRdist pipeline, a later analysis assigned CDR3 sequences along with most-parsimonious VDJ recombination scenarios. In a later analysis, each TCR beta chain was defined by its CDR3 amino acid sequence together with its V-gene family, and reads without a unique V-gene family were excluded. A later analysis removed 592 highly shared, low-generation-probability nucleotide sequences to deal with suspected cross-contamination and a sequencing artifact. A later analysis calculated a clonal expansion index for each public chain from normalized within-repertoire ranks of inferred template counts. In a later analysis, generation probabilities were computed with a VDJ recombination model fitted to out-of-frame rearrangements, and the resulting probabilities were checked against IGoR. In a later analysis, TCR-TCR, TCR-HLA and TCR-CMV co-occurrence was scored with hypergeometric tests, and a repertoire-size bias correction was applied to TCR pairs. To estimate false discovery rates, a later analysis permuted the HLA or CMV assignments 20 times. In a later analysis, co-occurring TCRs were grouped with DBSCAN, and TCRdist sequence similarity was added when clustering was performed within HLA-allele-positive subsets. Co-occurrence clustering excluded repertoires with fewer than 30,000 or more than 120,000 public chains, plus five with anomalous nucleotide sharing. The clones in this table, taken by TCRdb from immuneACCESS, are in-frame only. Not every clone is retained; where verified, under half of the shortfall comes from an unresolved V gene, and the cause of the rest is unknown. V and J calls and clone size are as listed in that table; D and trimming were resolved from the DNA. The sample table holds 95,000 to 150,000 clones, of which over 75% were seen once. The top ten hold 2.1% of the sample.

The cohort comprised 666 healthy bone marrow donors. At the time of sampling, all cohort members were nominally healthy, though unrecorded immune exposures were likely present. The donor was CMV seronegative and was included in the group of hundreds of seronegative cohort members. Each donor provided a peripheral blood sample, and peripheral blood mononuclear cells were used for TCR beta sequencing. The Qiagen DNeasy Blood Extraction Kit was used to extract genomic DNA from the blood cell samples. V is reduced by 0 bases and J by 8 bases, leaving a spacing of 14 bases between them. The germline V gene yields LGHNA for CDR1 and YNFKEQ for CDR2. Inclusive of the bounding cysteine and phenylalanine, the CDR3 is 15 residues long. Only CDR3 DNA remains: 45 bases, in frame from the first base. The sample is drawn from a study of cytomegalovirus exposure and HLA in healthy donors (dated by TCRdb to about 2017). As for the study more broadly: According to an earlier analysis of several hundred of the donors, roughly 180 million T cells yielded roughly 110 million unique TCR beta sequences and approximately 300 Gb of sequence data. An earlier analysis of approximately 500 of the donors applied high-throughput TCR beta sequencing to assess whether each TCR beta V gene segment acted as functional or pseudogenic. A separate validation cohort of about 110 different subjects was used in addition to the approximately 700-subject first cohort. Of the 300 to 400 genotyped donors, over 65% fell in the genetic ancestry cluster associated with self-reported Caucasian donors. In a later analysis, previously published TCR beta repertoires from 550 to 750 donors were re-analyzed and high-resolution HLA genotyping was added so that TCR occurrence patterns could be studied. Approximately 310 gigabases of sequencing data and around 85 million unique TCR sequences made up an early release that covered approximately 620 HLA-typed donors. Typing coverage varied by locus: roughly 620-640 donors for A, B, C, DRB1 and DQB1; under 550 for DQA1; 606 for DPA1; about 450 for DPB1. Class I and class II HLA loci were covered by the typing at four-digit resolution. The T cell repertoires of 666 subjects were profiled by immunosequencing and related to cytomegalovirus serostatus. Among roughly 370 genotyped donors of the cohort, an average of around 240,000 unique TCR beta nucleotide sequences were sequenced per donor, roughly 20% of them non-productive. To predict cytomegalovirus infection status, the study combined high-throughput TCR immunosequencing, statistical association of individual TCRs with disease status, and machine learning. The study aimed to test whether signatures of past pathogen exposure could be identified by cataloging public T cell receptors. Rather than using new phenotypic data, the later analysis identified candidate immune exposures from TCR beta sequences and from how often those sequences occurred across donors. Genome-wide SNP genotypes for about 65% of the roughly 700 donors were used in a later genetic analysis, which treated that subset as a discovery cohort. Alongside the repertoire data, information on donor age, sex, ethnicity and CMV serostatus was compiled. All discovery cohort repertoires had been generated on a single sequencing platform. Because of strong linkage in the cohort, 4 to 6 DR-DQ haplotypes were treated as single units for association and clustering.

The paper's findings and limits, for the study overall: Because HLA typing was missing for some donors at each locus, association tests included only the typed subset. In a later analysis, most CMV-associated TCR beta chains were found to appear HLA-restricted, with HLA associations seemingly driven largely by CMV exposure. Strong co-occurrence of HLA alleles, especially DR and DQ, made assigning TCR associations to individual alleles difficult. A total of about 150 TCR beta chains were listed by the study as associated with cytomegalovirus. Because the 87-base-pair reads could not distinguish some IMGT-functional V segments, including TRBV6-2 and TRBV6-3, those segments were excluded. In an earlier analysis of around 600 of the donors, most TCR beta V segments were observed in productive rearrangements about 87% or about 30% of the time, broadly matching IMGT annotations. A further reported finding was that TCR beta sequences accurately predicted the HLA-A and HLA-B alleles for most subjects in the first cohort. For the cohort, immune exposure information was limited to CMV serostatus. Sequencing depth was assumed to be roughly uniform across donors in the presence/absence analyses, though that assumption may not hold. Several of the top co-occurrence clusters appeared to be linked to parvovirus B19, influenza, CMV and Epstein-Barr virus, according to a later analysis. Compared with equally common non-associated chains, HLA-associated TCR beta chains in a later analysis were more clonally expanded and had lower generation probabilities. Linkage disequilibrium might explain the correlated functional status among segregating V segments, but an unknown experimental factor could not be excluded. According to a later genetic analysis, donors in an Asian-associated ancestry cluster had fewer N-insertions in productive TCRs than the approximately 650-donor mean. At a false discovery rate of 0.05, a later analysis linked around 15,000 TCR beta sequences to specific HLA alleles. Cytomegalovirus status was reported to be diagnosed by the classifier with high specificity and sensitivity in both the original and validation cohorts. In a later genetic analysis, a missense DCLRE1C variant was associated with V-gene and J-gene trimming of TCR beta chains, and the association was replicated in an independent cohort. The cohort was sequenced for TCR beta chains only, and without alpha or paired-chain data the features that could be detected were limited. Because counts were too low, some 17 rarely observed V segments, including chromosome 9 orphons, were excluded from the earlier analysis of fewer than 650 of the donors. Across donors, most TCR sequences were observed very rarely, whereas some public TCRs were present in many individuals. In vitro tests confirmed that a few of the cytomegalovirus-associated TCR beta chains recognize cytomegalovirus antigens. The sequencing pipeline was judged likely to have produced a cluster of highly shared sequence variants as a technical artifact. The authors suggested that the approach could potentially be extended to other disease states and immunological phenotypes. In a later analysis, TCR association rates were found to vary across HLA loci, with the most associated TCRs seen for DRB1 alleles and the fewest for HLA-C alleles.

The chain is assembled from TRBV4-2 and TRBJ2-1; perhaps TRBD1 is the D gene, with 7 bases matching. Sequenced input: PBMCs. This TCR was sampled from a man aged 25 to 40 in good health and CMV-seronegative. The DNA sequence follows: TGTGCCAGCAGCCAAGATGAGGAGGGGGCCGATGAGCAGTTCTTC. It is translated as CASSQDEEGADEQFF.